The T cell receptor (beta chain) described here comes from a study of vaccination effects on CD4 cells after COVID-19. In the case of this clone: The antigen is not known.

Germline CDR1 reads LNHDA; CDR2 reads SQIVND (reference sequence). The CDR3 extends over 15 amino acids. Germline trimming cut 4 bases from V and 4 bases from J; bases unmatched to any gene: 7. Investigators separated out CD4+ T cells once 9 to 11 days of culture had passed. This table comes from immunoSEQ multiplex PCR, and its TCRdb copy is limited to in-frame clones, with some not included. Found here are around 46,000 clones, 50% to 80% of them singletons; the top ten hold 4.5% to 7%. This material consisted of CD4+ T cells from PBMCs cultured without peptide, taken before COVID-19 vaccination. The origin of this receptor is a human donor who received a COVID-19 vaccine. This rearrangement joins TRBV19 to TRBJ1-3; 7 positions match TRBD1. The DNA of the CDR3 is TGTGCCAGTAGTACAACAGGGGCGCGCGGAAACACCATATATTTT. It codes for CASSTTGARGNTIYF.